These 32 T cell receptor beta chains were all obtained from the same sample, sequenced in a study of CD8+ T cells in alopecia areata. Sequencing used cDNA as its template, made by extracting RNA and reverse transcribing it. Data came from immunoSEQ multiplex PCR; TCRdb stores just in-frame clones and leaves some out. The sample has around 100,000 clones, none seen only once; the top ten hold around 19%. Material: lesional skin. These receptors were collected from a C3H/HeJ mouse with alopecia areata. The MHC haplotype of this mouse line is H2-k.

This clone showed up many times. These gene names are mouse names. The read ends 4 residues shy of where the CDR3 ends; the end is completed using the germline J gene. The chain combines TRBV19 with TRBJ1-2, with TRBD1 as a possible D gene (6 bases). V shed 9 bases and J shed 0 bases, with 12 bases lying between them. From germline, CDR1 is FNHDT and CDR2 SITEND (reference sequence). This CDR3 has 13 residues. The sequenced CDR3 bases are TGTGCCACCCAGGGGACACCAAACTCC. Its protein product is CATQGTPNS. The CDR3 in its entirety is CATQGTPNSDYTF. Full variable domain (rest looked up from reference TRBV19 and TRBJ1-2): GGIITQTPKFLIGQEGQKLTLKCQQNFNHDTMYWYRQDSGKGLRLIYYSITENDLQKGDLSEGYDASREKKSSFSLTVTSAQKNEMAVFLCATQGTPNSDYTFGSGTRLLVI.

About this clone itself: Genes and germline are mouse. The read ends 4 residues before the CDR3 terminus; that terminus is restored from the germline J gene. The genes are TRBV13-3 and TRBJ2-7, with D uncertain. Germline V CDR1 and CDR2: NNHDY, SYVADS. The V end lost 5 bases, the J end lost 3 bases, and 9 bases lay between the germline ends. This CDR3 contains 12 residues. The CDR3: CASRKTVYEQYF. The sequenced part of the CDR3 DNA is TGTGCCAGCAGGAAAACAGTCTAT.

This clone was counted a few times. Genes and germline come from the mouse. Coverage ceases 4 residues before the CDR3 finishes, and the germline J gene fills in the end. The chain links TRBV13-3 to TRBJ2-5, with TRBD1 matching over 9 bases. The CDR3 consists of 11 residues. Germline V lookup: CDR1 NNHDY, CDR2 SYVADS. The sequenced part of the CDR3 DNA is TGTGCCAGTACAGGGGGCGAC. Translation: CASTGGD. In full, the CDR3 is CASTGGDTQYF.

Remarks on this clone: TCRdb gives a protein that differs at residue 11 from what the DNA encodes, so the protein here is translated from the DNA. Gene names are the mouse ones. Read data end 3 residues before the CDR3 end; the end is taken from the germline J gene. V gene TRBV19 combines with J gene TRBJ1-6; 8 bases match TRBD1. TRBJ1-6 is an open reading frame whose function is uncertain. Germline V gives CDR1 FNHDT, CDR2 SITEND (reference sequence). This CDR3 has 14 amino acids. CDR3 bases read: TGTGCCGGCAGTGGGGACAGGAGGAATTCGCCC. Residues: CAGSGDRRNSP. Given in full, the CDR3 is CAGSGDRRNSPLYF.

This clone has more than one count but fewer than ten. Genes and germline come from the mouse. The DNA ends 4 residues before the CDR3 does, and the rest of the CDR3 is filled in from the germline J gene. The chain joins TRBV1 to TRBJ1-2, with 7 positions matching TRBD1. Germline loops: CDR1 NSQYPW, CDR2 LRSPGD (reference sequence). The CDR3 has 13 amino acids. The CDR3 protein is CTCSASTGTDYTF. The DNA read from the CDR3 is TGCACCTGCAGTGCATCGACAGGGACC.

In this sample, this clone turned up a few times. Gene names follow the mouse nomenclature. Sequencing ends 4 residues short of the CDR3 end; the germline J gene provides the rest. The chain employs TRBV19 and TRBJ2-4; D gene unclear. This CDR3 spans 12 amino acids. CDR1 FNHDT and CDR2 SITEND come from the germline V gene (reference sequence). CDR3 residues: CASSISGNTLYF. The DNA read from the CDR3 is TGTGCCAGCAGTATATCTGGAAAC. Supplemented by reference TRBV19 and TRBJ2-4, the full variable domain reads GGIITQTPKFLIGQEGQKLTLKCQQNFNHDTMYWYRQDSGKGLRLIYYSITENDLQKGDLSEGYDASREKKSSFSLTVTSAQKNEMAVFLCASSISGNTLYFGAGTRLSVL.

Points on this clone: Gene names denote mouse genes. The CDR3 goes on 4 residues after the read ends, and that part is filled in from the germline J gene. The J gene is TRBJ1-1, the V gene TRBV13-3, with D possibly being TRBD1 (6 bases). Per the germline V gene, CDR1 is NNHDY and CDR2 is SYVADS. The CDR3 loop spans 13 amino acids. Trimming removed 3 bases from V and 4 bases from J, with 10 bases in between. The CDR3 protein is CASSGGQSTEVFF. CDR3 DNA (partial): TGTGCCAGCAGTGGGGGACAATCCACA.

In regard to this clone: Germline and genes: mouse. The read ends 4 residues early relative to the CDR3; the germline J gene fills the gap. V is TRBV13-1 and J is TRBJ1-1; 8 nucleotides align to TRBD1. The germline V gene encodes CDR1 NSHNY and CDR2 SYGAGN. This CDR3 has 14 amino acids. Incomplete CDR3 DNA: TGTGCCAGCAGTGATGCCAACAGGGGGACA. Protein sequence: CASSDANRGT. The entire CDR3 sequence reads CASSDANRGTEVFF.

Note on this clone: The listed genes are named as in mouse. The read ends 4 residues shy of where the CDR3 ends; the end is completed using the germline J gene. The genes are TRBV19 and TRBJ2-4; D not resolved. This CDR3 is 14 amino acids long. V lost 5 bases to trimming and J lost 0 bases, with 10 bases between them. The V gene's germline CDR1 is FNHDT and CDR2 SITEND (reference sequence). The DNA read from the CDR3 is TGTGCCAGCAGCCCCCAGCGGAGTCAAAAC. It is translated as CASSPQRSQN. The whole CDR3 reads CASSPQRSQNTLYF.

As regards this clone: There is a difference at residue 12 between the TCRdb protein and the DNA translation, so the protein given here was translated from the DNA. Germline and genes: mouse. The DNA ends 3 residues before the CDR3 does, and the rest of the CDR3 is filled in from the germline J gene. V gene TRBV19 combines with J gene TRBJ1-3; D might be TRBD1 (5 bases). The CDR3 spans 15 residues. Germline V lookup: CDR1 FNHDT, CDR2 SITEND (reference sequence). Trimming removed 7 bases at V and 0 bases at J, with 14 bases between. CDR3 DNA (partial): TGTGCCAGCCTAAAAACAGGACGTTCTGGAAATACG. This translates into CASLKTGRSGNT. The entire CDR3 protein is CASLKTGRSGNTLYF.

This clone was seen a few times. Gene and germline names: mouse. The read terminates 4 residues ahead of where the CDR3 ends, so the germline J gene completes it. V gene TRBV1 combines with J gene TRBJ2-4; no definite D call. CDR1 NSQYPW and CDR2 LRSPGD come from the germline V gene (reference sequence). The V end was cut by 0 bases, the J end by 0 bases, with 10 bases between. CDR3 size: 16 residues. The CDR3: CTCSADGQPSQNTLYF. Incomplete CDR3 DNA: TGCACCTGCAGTGCAGATGGTCAACCTAGTCAAAAC.

This clone showed up just a few times. The listed genes are named as in mouse. The read finishes 4 residues shy of the CDR3 end, and the germline J gene is used to complete it. V is TRBV19 and J is TRBJ2-7; D unclear. Germline V CDR1 and CDR2: FNHDT, SITEND (reference sequence). This CDR3 region has 14 residues. V lost 4 bases and J lost 3, with 14 bases in between. The DNA read from the CDR3 is TGTGCCAGCAGTCCTACAGAAAACAACTAT. Its translation: CASSPTENNY. The entire CDR3 is CASSPTENNYEQYF.

This clone was seen many times. The gene names given are mouse names. The observed sequence ends 4 residues before the CDR3 terminus, with the missing tail filled in from the germline J gene. The chain couples TRBV13-3 to TRBJ1-2, with 7 bases aligning to TRBD1. The CDR3 extends over 14 amino acids. Losses at the gene ends were 0 bases for V and 4 bases for J; bases not matched to a gene: 3. Germline CDR1 reads NNHDY; CDR2 reads SYVADS. Incomplete CDR3 DNA: TGTGCCAGCAGTGATGCACCAGGGGGCTCC. Translated, it gives CASSDAPGGS. The entire CDR3 is CASSDAPGGSDYTF.

Details on this clone: Any gene name here is a mouse gene name. Sequencing ends 4 residues short of the CDR3 end; the germline J gene provides the rest. This chain connects TRBV19 to TRBJ2-3; 9 bases map to TRBD1. V lost 5 bases, J lost 0 bases, and 4 bases stayed unmatched. This CDR3 is built from 15 residues. Germline V gene data show CDR1 as FNHDT and CDR2 as SITEND (reference sequence). The sequenced CDR3 bases are TGTGCCAGCAGACCTGGGACAGGGAGTGCAGAA. Translation: CASRPGTGSAE. The whole CDR3 region reads CASRPGTGSAETLYF.

This clone has more than one count but fewer than ten. Gene names are the mouse ones. The CDR3 is cut off 4 residues early in the read; its end comes from the germline J gene. The chain couples TRBV19 to TRBJ1-1; D possibly corresponds to TRBD1 (5 bases). Trimming took 4 bases from V and 1 from J, leaving 8 bases between them. Germline loops: CDR1 FNHDT, CDR2 SITEND (reference sequence). The CDR3 totals 13 residues. The CDR3 is CASSPDKNTEVFF. The sequenced part of the CDR3 DNA is TGTGCCAGCAGTCCGGACAAAAACACA.

This clone was counted between two and nine times. Gene labels here are mouse ones. The read is 4 residues too short to cover the CDR3 end, so that end is filled in from the germline J gene. V and J are TRBV13-3 and TRBJ1-1; 10 bases map to TRBD1. CDR3 length: 14 residues. Germline CDR1 is NNHDY and CDR2 is SYVADS. The sequenced part of the CDR3 DNA is TGTGCCAGCAACCGGCCGGGACAGGGGCCA. It codes for CASNRPGQGP. The full CDR3 sequence reads CASNRPGQGPEVFF.

This clone has more than one count but fewer than ten. Gene names and germline match the mouse. The CDR3 sequence: CASRDRGRSTEVFF. The sequenced part of the CDR3 DNA is TGTGCCAGCAGGGACAGGGGGCGGAGCACA. The V and J genes are TRBV19 and TRBJ1-1, with TRBD1 identical over 11 bases. The read gets to within 4 residues of the CDR3 end, and the germline J gene fills in the rest. Germline V lookup: CDR1 FNHDT, CDR2 SITEND (reference sequence). The CDR3 loop spans 14 amino acids. V was clipped by 5 bases and J by 4 bases; unmatched bases: 4.

As regards this clone: Genes and germline are mouse. With the read ending 4 residues before the CDR3 end, the germline J gene is used to fill in that end. The chain links TRBV1 to TRBJ2-7, with a tentative D call TRBD2 (6 bases). CDR1 is NSQYPW, CDR2 LRSPGD, per germline (reference sequence). The CDR3 runs to 15 residues. CDR3 in amino acids: CTCSADWGLPYEQYF. CDR3 DNA, as far as it was read: TGCACCTGCAGTGCAGATTGGGGACTCCCATAT.

This clone came up a few times. Mouse gene names and germline throughout. The observed sequence ends 4 residues before the CDR3 terminus, with the missing tail filled in from the germline J gene. The V and J genes are TRBV13-3 and TRBJ1-2; the D gene is possibly TRBD1 (6 bases). With 2 bases removed from V and 4 bases from J, the gap between germline ends came to 12 bases. Per the germline V gene, CDR1 is NNHDY and CDR2 is SYVADS. The CDR3 totals 14 residues. CDR3 amino acids: CASSDRGAGSDYTF. The CDR3 bases that were read are TGTGCCAGCAGTGACCGGGGGGCTGGCTCC.

This clone was observed a few times. Genes here carry mouse names. The DNA ends 4 residues before the CDR3 does, and the rest of the CDR3 is filled in from the germline J gene. The chain carries TRBV13-3 and TRBJ2-7; 11 nucleotides align to TRBD2. There are 15 residues in the CDR3. Losses at the gene ends were 1 base for V and 2 bases for J; bases not matched to a gene: 2. Germline V gives CDR1 NNHDY, CDR2 SYVADS. CDR3 amino acids: CASSDLGLGAYEQYF. The CDR3 bases that were read are TGTGCCAGCAGTGATTTGGGACTGGGGGCCTAT.

On this clone itself: Mouse names are used for the genes. The read ends 4 residues early relative to the CDR3; the germline J gene fills the gap. The V and J genes are TRBV13-3 and TRBJ1-2; 8 bases are shared with TRBD1. The CDR3 runs 14 residues. In germline, CDR1 is NNHDY, CDR2 SYVADS. CDR3 DNA (partial): TGTGCCAGCAGTGATCAGGGGGCAAGGTCC. Translation: CASSDQGARS. The full-length CDR3 reads as CASSDQGARSDYTF.

Comment on this clone: The junction shows a germline mismatch at one end, possibly a read error. Gene names and germline refer to mouse. The sequenced CDR3 bases are TGTGCTAGCGGTGATGCCAGGACCAACGAA. Protein sequence: CASGDARTNE. The CDR3, in full, reads CASGDARTNERLFF. V gene TRBV13-2 combines with J gene TRBJ1-4; D remains unclear. The read gets to within 4 residues of the CDR3 end, and the germline J gene fills in the rest. CDR3 length: 14 residues. Germline V CDR1 and CDR2: NNHNN, SYGAGS (reference sequence).

A note on this clone: Genes and germline come from the mouse. The CDR3 is cut off 4 residues early in the read; its end comes from the germline J gene. The rearrangement uses TRBV13-2 and TRBJ2-2, with 11 bases aligning to TRBD2. The J segment lost 1 base and the V segment lost 4 bases, leaving 3 bases of the junction unmatched. Germline values: CDR1 NNHNN, CDR2 SYGAGS (reference sequence). This CDR3 is 16 amino acids long. The DNA read from the CDR3 is TGTGCCAGCGGTCCCGGGACTGGGGGAAACACCGGG. It translates to CASGPGTGGNTG. The CDR3, in full, reads CASGPGTGGNTGQLYF.

Worth noting for this clone: The gene symbols are mouse symbols. CDR3 DNA (partial): TGTGCCAGCAGTGATGGTAAAAATGTGGGGAGCCAAGAC. Residues: CASSDGKNVGSQD. The full CDR3 sequence reads CASSDGKNVGSQDTQYF. The chain carries TRBV13-3 and TRBJ2-5, with D possibly TRBD2 on 5 matching bases. Read coverage stops 4 residues before the CDR3 terminus; the germline J gene supplies the remainder. V lost 0 bases and J 2 bases, leaving 16 bases between the germline ends. In germline, CDR1 is NNHDY, CDR2 SYVADS. This CDR3 is built from 17 residues.

This clone was counted between two and nine times. The listed TCRdb protein conflicts with the DNA translation at residue 13, and the protein shown is translated directly from the DNA. The genes are named according to mouse. Sequencing ends 3 residues short of the CDR3 end; the germline J gene provides the rest. The V call is TRBV13-3, the J call TRBJ1-3, with D possibly being TRBD1 (6 bases). The germline gives CDR1 NNHDY, CDR2 SYVADS. V was cut by 2 bases and J by 0 bases, with 12 bases left in between. The CDR3 consists of 16 residues. The CDR3 reads CASSDRGHHSGNTLYF. The CDR3 DNA, read in part, is TGTGCCAGCAGTGACCGGGGACACCATTCTGGAAATACG.

As concerns this clone: Germline and genes here are mouse. The read is 4 residues too short to cover the CDR3 end, so that end is filled in from the germline J gene. The V gene is TRBV13-2, the J gene TRBJ2-1, with no clear D. Germline lookup yields CDR1 NNHNN and CDR2 SYGAGS (reference sequence). CDR3 length equals 15 residues. Trimming removed 0 bases from V and 0 bases from J, with 7 bases in between. The part of the CDR3 DNA that was read is TGTGCCAGCGGTGATGCATCAGATAACTATGCT. Its translation is CASGDASDNYA. The CDR3 in full is CASGDASDNYAEQFF.

This clone was observed a handful of times. Gene names and germline match the mouse. The read comes to an end 4 residues before the CDR3 does, leaving the germline J gene to fill in the end. The chain recombines TRBV16 with TRBJ2-1, with 9 positions matching TRBD2. V shed 2 bases and J 2 bases; nucleotides not matched to a gene: 4. The CDR3 spans 16 residues. Germline lookup yields CDR1 SGHSA and CDR2 FRNQAP. CDR3 region: CASSLPGGEYYAEQFF. The CDR3 bases that were read are TGTGCAAGCAGCTTACCTGGGGGGGAATACTATGCT.

As regards this clone: Gene names denote mouse genes. Coverage ceases 4 residues before the CDR3 finishes, and the germline J gene fills in the end. The sample carries other DNA sequences with the same CDR3. V gene TRBV1 combines with J gene TRBJ2-7; TRBD1 aligns across 11 bases. Germline CDR1 NSQYPW, CDR2 LRSPGD (reference sequence). There are 16 residues in the CDR3. V shed 0 bases, J shed 3 bases, and the junction held 4 bases outside the gene matches. The chain's CDR3 is CTCSADQGTGGYEQYF. The covered CDR3 bases are TGCACCTGCAGTGCAGATCAGGGGACAGGGGGCTAT.

As to this clone: Gene and germline names: mouse. The sequenced fragment ends 4 residues before the CDR3 boundary, so the rest is inferred from the germline J gene. The V call is TRBV13-3, the J call TRBJ2-1; 7 bases map to TRBD1. This CDR3 has 15 amino acids. From germline, CDR1 is NNHDY and CDR2 SYVADS. Trimming cost V 5 bases and J 4 bases; bases outside gene matches: 9. This CDR3 is CASSPPPGQYAEQFF. The sequenced CDR3 bases are TGTGCCAGCAGCCCCCCGCCGGGACAGTATGCT.

Comments on this clone: Mouse names are used for the genes. The CDR3 end lies 4 residues beyond the end of the read and is filled in from the germline J gene. The chain joins TRBV13-2 to TRBJ1-4, with TRBD1 matching over 7 bases. The CDR3 is 15 residues long. CDR1 and CDR2 from the germline V gene are NNHNN and SYGAGS (reference sequence). V gave up 4 bases and J gave up 2 bases; unmatched junction bases: 5. The CDR3 loop is CASGPQGGSNERLFF. The DNA read from the CDR3 is TGTGCCAGCGGTCCTCAGGGGGGATCCAACGAA.

Remarks on this clone: The listed genes are named as in mouse. The CDR3 reads CTCSPRTGGNTEVFF. CDR3 bases read: TGCACCTGCAGTCCTCGGACAGGGGGGAACACA. The chain couples TRBV1 to TRBJ1-1, with 10 bases identical to TRBD1. The read is 4 residues too short to cover the CDR3 end, so that end is filled in from the germline J gene. Germline V gives CDR1 NSQYPW, CDR2 LRSPGD (reference sequence). This CDR3 is 15 amino acids long. V lost 5 bases, J lost 1 base, and 4 bases stayed unmatched.

This clone was seen only a few times. Genes and germline come from the mouse. The covered CDR3 bases are TGTGCCAGCAGTGGGGACAGGGGGCGCGACGAA. Amino acids: CASSGDRGRDE. The complete CDR3 sequence is CASSGDRGRDERLFF. The chain links TRBV19 to TRBJ1-4, with 12 positions matching TRBD1. The read gets to within 4 residues of the CDR3 end, and the germline J gene fills in the rest. This CDR3 contains 15 residues. The V gene's germline CDR1 is FNHDT and CDR2 SITEND (reference sequence). With 4 bases clipped from V and 6 bases from J, the junction kept 4 bases outside the gene matches.